These 27 T cell receptor beta chains were all obtained from the same sample, sequenced in a study of shared clonotypes between healthy human individuals (dated by TCRdb to 2018 to 2020). The protocol used for the library was the immunoSEQ multiplex PCR assay. Drawn from immuneACCESS, this table holds only the in-frame rearrangements with V and J called that TCRdb kept. Clones are partly lost; checked studies trace under half to an unresolved V gene and leave the rest unexplained. Across this sample there are fewer than 1.8 million clones, with less than 99% seen only once. The ten top clones hold around 0.33% of the sample. Sample: naive CD4+ T cells sorted from blood. The cell subset or site label here, explained by the study, means: CD45RA+ positively selected. All receptors come from a man aged 25-45 years in good health.

The genes are TRBV6-5 and TRBJ1-5; 10 bases line up with TRBD1. This CDR3 comprises 16 residues. CDR1 and CDR2 (germline): MNHEY, SVGAGI. J lost 4 bases, V lost 2 bases, and 5 bases had no gene match. The CDR3 region has the DNA TGTGCCAGCAGTTACGGGACAGGGGTAATGAATCAGCCCCAGCATTTT. Protein: CASSYGTGVMNQPQHF.

The rearrangement joins TRBV6-5 to TRBJ1-1; no reliable D call. In germline, CDR1 is MNHEY, CDR2 SVGAGI. Trimming pared 8 bases from V and 0 bases from J, leaving 13 bases between. The CDR3 is 14 residues long. The CDR3 here is CASWGILMNTEAFF. CDR3 coding DNA: TGTGCCAGCTGGGGAATATTAATGAACACTGAAGCTTTCTTT.

This chain uses TRBV2 with TRBJ1-2; unclear D gene. The CDR3 contains 15 residues. Germline V lookup: CDR1 SNHLY, CDR2 FYNNEI. The V and J ends lost 2 bases and 8 bases respectively, with 18 bases between them. The CDR3 coding sequence is TGTGCCAGCAGTGAAATGGGCGGGCAAACTCGAGGCTACACCTTC. Translating it yields CASSEMGGQTRGYTF.

This chain joins TRBV6-1 and TRBJ2-7, with D tentatively TRBD1 (7 bases). This CDR3 has 11 amino acids. Per germline, CDR1 MNHNS and CDR2 SASEGT. Trimming removed 11 bases at V and 7 bases at J, with 15 bases between. CDR3 DNA sequence: TGTGCCGGCGGGACAGTACGTGAGCAGTACTTC. Translating it yields CAGGTVREQYF.

This rearrangement joins TRBV9 to TRBJ1-1; maybe TRBD1 (6 bases). Germline-derived CDR1 and CDR2 are SGDLS and YYNGEE. V lost 4 bases, J lost 0 bases, and 10 bases lay in between. CDR3 length equals 14 residues. The CDR3 region is CASSRDNMNTEAFF. CDR3 nucleotide sequence: TGTGCCAGCAGCCGGGACAACATGAACACTGAAGCTTTCTTT. The full variable domain, its missing parts supplied by reference TRBV9 and TRBJ1-1, is DSGVTQTPKHLITATGQRVTLRCSPRSGDLSVYWYQQSLDQGLQFLIQYYNGEERAKGNILERFSAQQFPDLHSELNLSSLELGDSALYFCASSRDNMNTEAFFGQGTRLTVV.

V is TRBV2 and J is TRBJ1-1; D possibly corresponds to TRBD1 (5 bases). The CDR3 sequence is 14 residues long. Germline loops: CDR1 SNHLY, CDR2 FYNNEI. V lost 7 bases and J 0 bases, leaving 12 bases between the germline ends. CDR3 sequence: CASMWGSVNTEAFF. Written as DNA, the CDR3 is TGTGCCAGCATGTGGGGGTCGGTGAACACTGAAGCTTTCTTT.

The chain is built from TRBV15 and TRBJ1-1; TRBD1 is a possible D gene (6 bases). Germline V CDR1 and CDR2: LNHNV, YYDKDF (reference sequence). This CDR3 is 13 amino acids long. V lost 3 bases, J lost 6 bases, and 11 bases lay in between. The CDR3 region has the DNA TGTGCCACCAGCAGTCTCCGGACAGCTGAAGCTTTCTTT. Amino acid sequence: CATSSLRTAEAFF.

The chain carries TRBV12-5 and TRBJ2-1; the D is unclear. This CDR3 region has 16 residues. With 0 bases removed from V and 2 bases from J, the gap between germline ends came to 11 bases. Looked up from germline, CDR1 is LGHNT and CDR2 is FRNRAP. The CDR3 coding sequence is TGTGCTAGTGGTTTGGTACGAGGAGCTACCTACAATGAGCAGTTCTTC. Residues: CASGLVRGATYNEQFF.

The rearrangement joins TRBV4-2 to TRBJ2-2, with 11 bases matching TRBD2. In germline, CDR1 is LGHNA, CDR2 YNFKEQ. V was pared by 4 bases and J by 4 bases, with 5 bases of the junction left unmatched. The CDR3 covers 16 residues. CDR3 coding DNA: TGTGCCAGCAGCCTACTAGCGGGAGACGGCACCGGGGAGCTGTTTTTT. It is translated as CASSLLAGDGTGELFF.

In the case of this clone: In the same sample, other DNA sequences code for this CDR3. The chain recombines TRBV14 with TRBJ2-5; D ambiguous. This CDR3 has 11 residues. V lost 4 bases and J lost 2, with 2 bases in between. CDR1 is SGHDN, CDR2 FVKESK, per germline. The CDR3 spells CASSLQETQYF. The CDR3 coding sequence is TGTGCCAGCAGCCTACAAGAGACCCAGTACTTC.

The genes are TRBV18 and TRBJ2-1; D gene uncertain. The V gene's germline CDR1 is KGHSH and CDR2 LQKENI. With 2 bases removed from V and 6 bases from J, the gap between germline ends came to 8 bases. The CDR3 is made up of 13 amino acids. The CDR3 spells CASSPYKSNEQFF. CDR3 coding DNA: TGTGCCAGCTCACCATACAAATCCAATGAGCAGTTCTTC.

CDR3 residues: CASSRGGLNTEAFF. The CDR3 DNA follows: TGTGCCAGCAGCAGGGGCGGGTTGAACACTGAAGCTTTCTTT. The chain recombines TRBV11-3 with TRBJ1-1, with TRBD1 as a possible D gene (5 bases). Trimming took off 5 bases at V and 0 bases at J, with 10 bases between the two ends. The V gene's germline CDR1 is SGHNT and CDR2 YENEEA. The CDR3 loop spans 14 amino acids. Filled out from reference TRBV11-3 and TRBJ1-1, the complete variable domain reads EAGVVQSPRYKIIEKKQPVAFWCNPISGHNTLYWYLQNLGQGPELLIRYENEEAVDDSQLPKDRFSAERLKGVDSTLKIQPAELGDSAVYLCASSRGGLNTEAFFGQGTRLTVV.

The CDR3 here is CASSPGTADQPQHF. The DNA of the CDR3 is TGTGCCAGCAGCCCCGGGACAGCGGATCAGCCCCAGCATTTT. The chain uses TRBV7-2 and TRBJ1-5, with TRBD1 matching over 7 bases. The CDR3 covers 14 residues. J was trimmed by 5 bases and V by 5 bases; bases with no gene match: 6. Germline CDR1 SGHTA, CDR2 FQGNSA.

The chain links TRBV6-5 to TRBJ2-4; weak D call: TRBD2 (6 bases). The germline gives CDR1 MNHEY, CDR2 SVGAGI. Trimming removed 3 bases at V and 0 bases at J, with 12 bases between. This CDR3 is 16 amino acids long. Written as DNA, the CDR3 is TGTGCCAGCAGTTATGGGGCGGGGCTAGCCAAAAACATTCAGTACTTC. This sequence encodes CASSYGAGLAKNIQYF.

V is TRBV9 and J is TRBJ2-7; 8 nucleotides agree with TRBD1. This CDR3 contains 16 residues. Germline V gene lookup returns CDR1 SGDLS and CDR2 YYNGEE. Losses at the gene ends were 0 bases for V and 4 bases for J; bases not matched to a gene: 9. For the CDR3, the DNA is TGTGCCAGCAGCGTAGGAGTCGCAGGGGGCGTGTACGAGCAGTACTTC. The encoded protein is CASSVGVAGGVYEQYF.

J is TRBJ2-5 and V is TRBV7-9, with TRBD2 matching 10 bases. The germline V gene encodes CDR1 SEHNR and CDR2 FQNEAQ (reference sequence). The CDR3 runs 15 residues. The trim removed 5 bases at V and 5 bases at J, leaving 8 bases unmatched. The CDR3 region is CASSGVAGGEETQYF. CDR3 DNA sequence: TGTGCCAGCAGCGGAGTAGCGGGAGGCGAGGAGACCCAGTACTTC.

This sequence joins TRBV19 and TRBJ2-2, with D unresolved. V was clipped by 11 bases and J by 5 bases, with 18 bases between them. CDR1 is LNHDA and CDR2 is SQIVND in the germline V gene (reference sequence). CDR3 length: 14 residues. The CDR3 here is CAVAVGYLTGELFF. Here the CDR3 DNA reads TGTGCCGTCGCGGTGGGGTATCTTACCGGGGAGCTGTTTTTT.

V is TRBV5-1 and J is TRBJ2-1, with 9 nucleotides matching TRBD1. The CDR3 loop spans 14 amino acids. CDR1 SGHRS and CDR2 YFSETQ come from the germline V gene. V lost 2 bases and J lost 15; bases outside the gene matches: 12. The CDR3: CASSLRTGAMFPFF. The CDR3 nucleotides are TGCGCCAGCAGCTTACGGACAGGGGCTATGTTCCCGTTCTTC. Full variable domain (missing parts from reference TRBV5-1 and TRBJ2-1): KAGVTQTPRYLIKTRGQQVTLSCSPISGHRSVSWYQQTPGQGLQFLFEYFSETQRNKGNFPGRFSGRQFSNSRSEMNVSTLELGDSALYLCASSLRTGAMFPFFGPGTRLTVL.

This chain joins TRBV6-1 and TRBJ1-5; D call uncertain. CDR3 length: 14 amino acids. From germline, CDR1 is MNHNS and CDR2 SASEGT. V lost 2 bases and J lost 1, with 6 bases in between. CDR3 sequence reads: CASSELTSNQPQHF. As DNA, the CDR3 is TGTGCCAGCAGTGAACTAACAAGCAATCAGCCCCAGCATTTT.

The CDR3 nucleotides are TGTGCCAGCACCCGCCCGAGCGGGGAGCTGTTTTTT. Its translation is CASTRPSGELFF. This chain connects TRBV13 to TRBJ2-2, with D unclear. CDR1 and CDR2 from the germline V gene are PRHDT and FYEKMQ (reference sequence). Between the trimmed V and J ends, which lost 7 bases and 7 bases, there was a span of 10 bases. The CDR3 totals 12 residues.

This clone appeared once. V and J are TRBV18 and TRBJ1-4; no clear D. Trimming cost V 0 bases and J 8 bases, with 16 bases left between them. The CDR3 spans 16 residues. Germline CDR1 KGHSH, CDR2 LQKENI. CDR3 sequence reads: CASSPPSFAVGEKLFF. The CDR3, as DNA: TGTGCCAGCTCACCACCTTCGTTCGCCGTAGGGGAAAAACTGTTTTTT.

This sequence joins TRBV15 and TRBJ2-3; no clear D. V lost 1 base, J lost 6 bases, and 14 bases lay in between. Germline V gene lookup returns CDR1 LNHNV and CDR2 YYDKDF (reference sequence). The CDR3 spans 15 residues. CDR3 nucleotide sequence: TGTGCCACCAGCAGAGTTCGGGTAAACGCTGATACGCAGTATTTT. The encoded protein is CATSRVRVNADTQYF. The full variable domain, with the rest looked up from reference TRBV15 and TRBJ2-3, is DAMVIQNPRYQVTQFGKPVTLSCSQTLNHNVMYWYQQKSSQAPKLLFHYYDKDFNNEADTPDNFQSRRPNTSFCFLDIRSPGLGDTAMYLCATSRVRVNADTQYFGPGTRLTVL.

The chain has TRBV7-6 and TRBJ2-2; D might be TRBD2 (5 bases). Trimming took off 7 bases at V and 4 bases at J, with 16 bases between the two ends. The CDR3 spans 15 residues. Looked up from germline, CDR1 is SGHVS and CDR2 is FNYEAQ. The CDR3 spells CASTPGYGATGELFF. DNA of the CDR3: TGTGCCAGCACCCCGGGGTACGGTGCCACCGGGGAGCTGTTTTTT.

The V call is TRBV4-2, the J call TRBJ1-1; the D gene is possibly TRBD1 (5 bases). CDR1 is LGHNA, CDR2 YNFKEQ, per germline. CDR3 size: 14 residues. Trimming took off 1 base at V and 2 bases at J, with 8 bases between the two ends. The CDR3 nucleotides read TGTGCCAGCAGCCAAGGGCAGGGCAACACTGAAGCTTTCTTT. Translating it yields CASSQGQGNTEAFF.

This chain's CDR3 is CASSLKGWFERETYNEQFF. The CDR3 bases are TGTGCCAGCAGCTTAAAGGGGTGGTTCGAGCGGGAGACTTACAATGAGCAGTTCTTC. The chain is built from TRBV7-3 and TRBJ2-1, with 8 bases fitting TRBD2. Germline CDR1 and CDR2: SGHTA and FQGTGA. The CDR3 extends over 19 amino acids. After removal of 1 base from V and 4 bases from J, the junction contained 15 bases not matched to a gene.

The chain links TRBV21-1 to TRBJ2-6; the D call TRBD1 from the table was never checked on the DNA. TRBV21-1 is given as a pseudogene. The CDR3 has 23 residues. The CDR3 nucleotides read TGTGCCAGCAGCAAAGAGGGGGACAGGGAAGGGGAGGACGGAAGCTCTGGGGCCAACGTCCTGACTTTC. Its protein is CASSKEGDREGEDGSSGANVLTF.

J is TRBJ1-1 and V is TRBV29-1, with 9 bases matching TRBD1. The CDR3 spans 15 residues. Germline V gene sequence: CDR1 SQVTM, CDR2 ANQGSEA. J was trimmed by 11 bases and V by 7 bases; bases with no gene match: 20. The CDR3 DNA sequence: TGCAGCGCAACTGGGACAGGGAGGCTGCCCGGAGGGGCTTTCTTT. Translation: CSATGTGRLPGGAFF.